A single sample is the source of the 23 T cell receptor beta chains below, sequenced in a study of T-cell reconstitution after alpha-beta-depleted transplantation in children. Molecular barcoding with unique molecular identifiers was used for the TCRbeta library. TCRdb re-analysed the PCR reads in MiXCR, keeping a single row per CDR3 protein. Of 780,000 or so distinct CDR3 sequences listed, roughly 16% were seen once; the top ten hold roughly 5%. Specimen: PBMCs, mostly from graft donor cells, collected 360 days after TCRalphabeta/CD19-depleted stem cell transplant. The receptors originated from a male patient younger than 18 who had a stem cell transplant for acute lymphoblastic leukemia, so the T cells may come from the graft donor.

This chain links TRBV18 with TRBJ2-2, with 8 nucleotides matching TRBD2. The CDR3 is 15 residues long. Germline V gene sequence: CDR1 KGHSH, CDR2 LQKENI. V dropped 0 bases and J dropped 6; count of bases not matched to a gene: 3. CDR3 sequence reads: CASSPPSGSPGELFF. CDR3 DNA sequence: TGTGCCAGCTCACCACCGAGCGGGAGCCCCGGGGAGCTGTTTTTT. Based on the CDR3 plus reference TRBV18 and TRBJ2-2, the full variable domain is NAGVMQNPRHLVRRRGQEARLRCSPMKGHSHVYWYRQLPEEGLKFMVYLQKENIIDESGMPKERFSAEFPKEGPSILRIQQVVRGDSAAYFCASSPPSGSPGELFFGEGSRLTVL.

This clonotype was seen repeatedly, ten times or more. V gene TRBV9 combines with J gene TRBJ2-7; no clear D. Germline V CDR1 and CDR2: SGDLS, YYNGEE. Trimming pared 4 bases from V and 0 bases from J, leaving 8 bases between. The CDR3 sequence is 13 residues long. CDR3 bases: TGTGCCAGCAGCCCATGGAGCTCCTACGAGCAGTACTTC. It codes for CASSPWSSYEQYF.

This chain joins TRBV25-1 and TRBJ1-1; D not resolved. Trimming removed 3 bases from V and 4 bases from J, with 12 bases in between. Germline V gene data show CDR1 as MGHDK and CDR2 as SYGVNS. The CDR3 contains 14 residues. CDR3 coding DNA: TGTGCCAGCAGTGAGGCGGGCCCCCGCACTGAAGCTTTCTTT. Its translation: CASSEAGPRTEAFF.

The V call is TRBV5-1, the J call TRBJ2-7; possibly TRBD2 for D (5 bases). The length of the CDR3 is 16 residues. The V gene lost 2 bases and the J gene lost 2 bases, with 17 bases spanning the gap. Germline V gene lookup returns CDR1 SGHRS and CDR2 YFSETQ. CDR3 in DNA: TGCGCCAGCAGCTTTGGGAGCCCCTCCCCGGCCTACGAGCAGTACTTC. The encoded protein is CASSFGSPSPAYEQYF.

There are many counts of this clonotype. The V and J genes are TRBV9 and TRBJ1-5, with D unresolved. The CDR3 is 15 amino acids. CDR1 is SGDLS and CDR2 is YYNGEE in the germline V gene. V lost 0 bases to trimming and J lost 4 bases, with 11 bases between them. The CDR3 protein is CASSVGEMWNQPQHF. The CDR3 DNA reads TGTGCCAGCAGCGTAGGGGAGATGTGGAATCAGCCCCAGCATTTT.

There are a few counts of this clonotype. V is TRBV20-1 and J is TRBJ1-2; no clear D gene. The CDR3 is made up of 13 amino acids. Trimming stripped 5 bases from V and 1 base from J, with 11 bases between. The germline gives CDR1 DFQATT, CDR2 SNEGSKA (reference sequence). CDR3 residues: CSAGLRVNYGYTF. CDR3 DNA sequence: TGCAGTGCTGGGCTTCGGGTTAACTATGGCTACACCTTC.

This clonotype came up many times. The V gene is TRBV29-1, the J gene TRBJ2-7, with D uncertain. Germline V gives CDR1 SQVTM, CDR2 ANQGSEA. CDR3 length: 10 amino acids. V was trimmed by 4 bases and J by 3 bases, leaving 4 bases between them. CDR3 residues: CSVVSYEQYF. CDR3 nucleotide sequence: TGCAGCGTTGTCAGCTACGAGCAGTACTTC.

The rearrangement joins TRBV6-5 to TRBJ2-7, with 8 bases aligning to TRBD1. Trimming removed 7 bases from V and 3 bases from J; junction bases left unmatched: 8. Germline-derived CDR1 and CDR2 are MNHEY and SVGAGI. The CDR3 covers 14 residues. The CDR3 nucleotides are TGTGCCAGCATTTGGACAGGGCGCCGCTACGAGCAGTACTTC. Protein: CASIWTGRRYEQYF.

The chain combines TRBV12-3 or TRBV12-4 with TRBJ2-3; 10 bases match TRBD2. With V trimmed by 5 bases and J by 2 bases, 7 bases remained unmatched. This CDR3 is built from 16 residues. The CDR3 reads CASSPLAGDITDTQYF. In DNA form, the CDR3 reads TGTGCCAGCAGTCCCCTAGCGGGAGATATCACAGATACGCAGTATTTT.

The rearrangement uses TRBV2 and TRBJ2-7; TRBD1 might be the D (6 bases). Trimming took off 7 bases at V and 4 bases at J, with 17 bases between the two ends. Germline V lookup: CDR1 SNHLY, CDR2 FYNNEI. The CDR3 is 14 amino acids. The CDR3: CASTSSTGPYEQYF. CDR3 coding DNA: TGTGCCAGCACTTCCTCGACAGGCCCTTACGAGCAGTACTTC.

This clonotype was counted a few times. This chain links TRBV4-1 with TRBJ2-7; 8 bases map to TRBD2. The CDR3 covers 14 residues. Germline V gene lookup returns CDR1 MGHRA and CDR2 YSYEKL. V dropped 8 bases and J dropped 4; count of bases not matched to a gene: 10. The CDR3 coding sequence is TGCGCCAGCTCGAAACTAGCGGAAATTTACGAGCAGTACTTC. This gives the protein CASSKLAEIYEQYF.

This CDR3 reads CSAPLAERTGELFF. CDR3 bases: TGCAGTGCTCCCCTAGCGGAGAGGACCGGGGAGCTGTTTTTT. V is TRBV20-1 and J is TRBJ2-2, with 7 bases fitting TRBD2. The V segment lost 5 bases and the J segment 5 bases; nucleotides outside the gene matches: 8. CDR1 is DFQATT, CDR2 SNEGSKA, per germline (reference sequence). This CDR3 has 14 amino acids.

This clonotype was detected ten times or more. This chain joins TRBV9 and TRBJ2-5; D is undetermined. Trimming cost V 4 bases and J 2 bases, with 15 bases left between them. Germline CDR1 SGDLS, CDR2 YYNGEE. CDR3 length equals 15 residues. The CDR3 loop reads CASSSTRAPQETQYF. Here the CDR3 DNA reads TGTGCCAGCAGCTCCACTCGGGCCCCTCAAGAGACCCAGTACTTC.

Ten or more counts support this clonotype. The chain joins TRBV11-2 to TRBJ2-3; TRBD1 might be the D (5 bases). The germline CDR1 and CDR2 sequences are SGHAT and FQNNGV. Between the trimmed V and J ends, which lost 10 bases and 1 base, there was a span of 9 bases. The CDR3 covers 12 residues. This CDR3 reads CATRVRTDTQYF. The CDR3 nucleotides are TGTGCCACCAGGGTCCGCACAGATACGCAGTATTTT.

V gene TRBV24-1 combines with J gene TRBJ2-5; 7 bases are shared with TRBD1. Trimming removed 1 base from V and 5 bases from J; junction bases left unmatched: 3. Germline V gene data show CDR1 as KGHDR and CDR2 as SFDVKD. This CDR3 comprises 14 residues. This CDR3 is CATSDFDRDETQYF. CDR3 sequence (DNA): TGTGCCACCAGTGATTTCGACAGGGACGAGACCCAGTACTTC.

V usage is TRBV11-2 and J usage is TRBJ2-1, with 7 nucleotides matching TRBD2. The CDR3 totals 16 residues. Per the germline V gene, CDR1 is SGHAT and CDR2 is FQNNGV. J gave up 0 bases and V 6 bases, and 8 bases lay outside the gene matches. This CDR3 reads CASRSGGTFSYNEQFF. In DNA form, the CDR3 reads TGTGCCAGCAGATCCGGGGGGACTTTCTCCTACAATGAGCAGTTCTTC.

This clonotype occurred many times. This chain links TRBV9 with TRBJ2-2, with 10 positions matching TRBD2. The CDR3 runs to 17 residues. Looked up from germline, CDR1 is SGDLS and CDR2 is YYNGEE. V lost 4 bases, J lost 5 bases, and 11 bases stayed unmatched. CDR3 DNA: TGTGCCAGCAGCCCGGTACTAGCGGGGCTCCTGACCGGGGAGCTGTTTTTT. This gives the protein CASSPVLAGLLTGELFF. Variable domain in full (rest from reference TRBV9 and TRBJ2-2): DSGVTQTPKHLITATGQRVTLRCSPRSGDLSVYWYQQSLDQGLQFLIQYYNGEERAKGNILERFSAQQFPDLHSELNLSSLELGDSALYFCASSPVLAGLLTGELFFGEGSRLTVL.

This clonotype was counted a few times. This rearrangement joins TRBV12-3 or TRBV12-4 to TRBJ2-7, with no clear D. The CDR3 loop spans 14 amino acids. Trimming cost V 1 base and J 8 bases, with 15 bases left between them. DNA for the CDR3: TGTGCCAGCAGTTTAGTGCACGGTCCTACGCAGCAGTACTTC. Translating it yields CASSLVHGPTQQYF.

This clonotype has only a few counts. The V gene is TRBV27, the J gene TRBJ1-5, with D possibly being TRBD1 (6 bases). The CDR3 is 13 residues long. Germline CDR1 is MNHEY and CDR2 is SMNVEV (reference sequence). V was clipped by 5 bases and J by 3 bases, with 8 bases between them. The CDR3 is CASSRTVNQPQHF. The CDR3 DNA sequence: TGTGCCAGCAGTCGGACAGTCAATCAGCCCCAGCATTTT.

This clonotype was seen a handful of times. The chain is built from TRBV4-2 and TRBJ2-7; D not resolved. The CDR3 is 13 amino acids. Germline V gene lookup returns CDR1 LGHNA and CDR2 YNFKEQ. Trimming took 5 bases from V and 0 from J, leaving 8 bases between them. CDR3 region: CASSSAPSYEQYF. DNA for the CDR3: TGTGCCAGCAGCTCAGCCCCCTCCTACGAGCAGTACTTC.

This clonotype occurred a few times. The gene calls are TRBV24-1 and TRBJ2-1; D not resolved. Germline V gene sequence: CDR1 KGHDR, CDR2 SFDVKD. Trimming pared 1 base from V and 5 bases from J, leaving 8 bases between. This CDR3 is built from 14 residues. CDR3: CATSDFPRHNEQFF. In DNA form, the CDR3 reads TGTGCCACCAGTGATTTCCCAAGACACAATGAGCAGTTCTTC.

For this clonotype: One junction end disagrees with the germline gene, perhaps due to a read error. This sequence joins TRBV20-1 and TRBJ2-2; D remains unclear. The CDR3 length is 13 residues. Germline V gives CDR1 DFQATT, CDR2 SNEGSKA (reference sequence). CDR3 bases: TGCAGTGCGAGAGATCGGTGGGGCGGGGAGCTGTTTTTT. The encoded protein is CSARDRWGGELFF.

This clonotype was detected ten times or more. This rearrangement joins TRBV6-5 to TRBJ2-2, with D unresolved. The CDR3 sequence is 18 residues long. The ends were cut back, 2 bases at V and 4 bases at J, with 20 bases in the middle. The germline V gene encodes CDR1 MNHEY and CDR2 SVGAGI. In DNA form, the CDR3 reads TGTGCCAGCAGTTACGGACCCGTCCGAGCGCGAGGCACCGGGGAGCTGTTTTTT. Amino acids: CASSYGPVRARGTGELFF.